The entry below describes one T cell receptor beta chain. Blood CD8+ and CD4+ T cells underwent high-throughput TCR beta sequencing. The multiple sclerosis controls were treatment-naive patients with relapsing-remitting disease that was stable or active. Negative isolation was used for CD8+ and CD4+ T cells, and FACS enrichment was applied to TEMRA cells. RNA, at roughly 0.45 to 1 ug, was reverse transcribed with random hexamers. A multiplex approach, immunoSEQ multiplex PCR, amplified TCR beta CDR3 across 54 Vbeta and 13 Jbeta. TCRdb re-derived calls from the immunoSEQ multiplex PCR reads in MiXCR, one entry per CDR3 protein. The sample lists approximately 180,000 distinct CDR3 sequences, almost 96% occurring once. The data were obtained in a study of CD8 T cells in Susac syndrome. Trimming took off 7 bases at V and 1 base at J, with 10 bases between the two ends. The CDR3 extends over 14 amino acids. The germline V gene has CDR1 MDHEN and CDR2 SYDVKM.

V and J are TRBV28 and TRBJ2-2, with D uncertain. This TCR was recovered from a human donor with multiple sclerosis. The material sequenced was CD4+ T cells from PBMCs. CDR3 coding DNA: TGTGCCAGCATGGGGTATTGGAACACCGGGGAGCTGTTTTTT. This encodes CASMGYWNTGELFF.